The 3 T cell receptor beta chains below all came from one sample that was sequenced in a study of cytomegalovirus exposure and HLA in healthy donors. The study ran its PCR with 60 Vbeta and 13 Jbeta primers. Clones were sequenced by immunoSEQ multiplex PCR, and TCRdb holds only the in-frame ones, with some missing. The data show about 160,000 clones, approximately 72% seen once. Source material: PBMCs. All receptors come from a man aged 35 to 55 in good health and CMV-seropositive.

The chain is built from TRBV5-6 and TRBJ2-3; 8 bases are a match to TRBD1. Trimming removed 0 bases from V and 6 bases from J; junction bases left unmatched: 6. Germline V gene sequence: CDR1 SGHDT, CDR2 YYEEEE. The CDR3 extends over 15 amino acids. The CDR3 bases are TGTGCCAGCAGCTTGGGACAGGGGAAATTTGATACGCAGTATTTT. As protein: CASSLGQGKFDTQYF.

The chain joins TRBV18 to TRBJ1-6; D might be TRBD1 (6 bases). The germline CDR1 and CDR2 sequences are KGHSH and LQKENI. Trimming removed 3 bases from V and 8 bases from J, with 23 bases in between. CDR3 length: 18 amino acids. The DNA for the CDR3 is TGTGCCAGCTCACCTCCTGGTCGGTCTGGGGGCGTTTATTCACCCCTCCACTTT. It codes for CASSPPGRSGGVYSPLHF. The full variable domain, completed using reference TRBV18 and TRBJ1-6, is NAGVMQNPRHLVRRRGQEARLRCSPMKGHSHVYWYRQLPEEGLKFMVYLQKENIIDESGMPKERFSAEFPKEGPSILRIQQVVRGDSAAYFCASSPPGRSGGVYSPLHFGNGTRLTVT.

V is TRBV7-2 and J is TRBJ2-7, with TRBD1 matching over 10 bases. Losses at the gene ends were 4 bases for V and 10 bases for J; bases not matched to a gene: 7. CDR1 is SGHTA, CDR2 FQGNSA, per germline. CDR3 size: 13 residues. The CDR3 is CASSSSGTGEQYF. CDR3 DNA: TGTGCCAGCAGCTCGTCCGGGACAGGGGAACAGTACTTC.